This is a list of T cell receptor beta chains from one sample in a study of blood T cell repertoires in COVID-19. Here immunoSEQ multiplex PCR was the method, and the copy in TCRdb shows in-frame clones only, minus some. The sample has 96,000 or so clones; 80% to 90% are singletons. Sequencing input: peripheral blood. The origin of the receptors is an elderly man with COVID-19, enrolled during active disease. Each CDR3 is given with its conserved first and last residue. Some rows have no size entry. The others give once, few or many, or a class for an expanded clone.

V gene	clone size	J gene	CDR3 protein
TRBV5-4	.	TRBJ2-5	CASSHAAGLGETQYF
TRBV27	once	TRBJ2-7	CASSLDRAYEQYF
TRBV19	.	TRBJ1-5	CASSITGQGAHQPQHF
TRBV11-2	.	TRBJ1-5	CASSLGGGNQPQHF
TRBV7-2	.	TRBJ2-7	CASSLAGTGAYEQYF
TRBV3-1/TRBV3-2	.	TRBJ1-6	CASSQSRDSPLHF
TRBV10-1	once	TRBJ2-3	CASSPAGGLTDTQYF
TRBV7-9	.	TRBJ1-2	CASSRTGAYGYTF
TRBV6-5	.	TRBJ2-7	CASRISSYEQYF
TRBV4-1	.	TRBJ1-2	CASSLGRPLEGYTF
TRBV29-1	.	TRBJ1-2	CSVPQRIYGYTF